The source of this TCR beta chain is a study of T cells in tuberculosis. Time point of the sample: new active TB diagnosis, blood taken before or within 7 days of starting treatment. Clones were sequenced by immunoSEQ multiplex PCR, and TCRdb holds only the in-frame ones, with some missing. Of roughly 35,000 clones listed, roughly nine tenths are singletons. This CDR3 has 15 amino acids. The V gene lost 3 bases and the J gene lost 0 bases, with 10 bases spanning the gap. From germline, CDR1 is SGHNT and CDR2 YYREEE (reference sequence). The V call is TRBV5-4, the J call TRBJ1-3; D gene unclear. This clonotype was obtained from an adult with tuberculosis. Some clones in this sample may be carry-over from other donors' samples. The sequencing here drew on PBMCs, taken at tuberculosis diagnosis. For the CDR3, the DNA is TGTGCCAGCAGCTGGCGGGTCCTCTCTGGAAACACCATATATTTT. It yields the protein CASSWRVLSGNTIYF.